These 8 T cell receptor beta chains were all obtained from the same sample, sequenced in a study of blood T cell repertoires in COVID-19. Generated by immunoSEQ multiplex PCR, the TCRdb table keeps only in-frame clones and is missing some. This table holds hundreds of thousands of clones, about 88% found once. The source material was peripheral blood. The receptor set was obtained from a woman in her 50s with COVID-19, enrolled during active disease.

This clone occurred once. The J gene is TRBJ2-3, the V gene TRBV9; the D gene is possibly TRBD2 (7 bases). Germline V CDR1 and CDR2: SGDLS, YYNGEE. The CDR3 spans 15 residues. Trimming took 2 bases from V and 4 from J, leaving 14 bases between them. The CDR3 bases are TGTGCCAGCAGCGTGGTAACGGGGGGCCCAGATACGCAGTATTTT. Its protein is CASSVVTGGPDTQYF.

The V and J genes are TRBV28 and TRBJ1-4; D unresolved. From germline, CDR1 is MDHEN and CDR2 SYDVKM. Deletions cut 4 bases from V and 5 bases from J, with 8 bases between. CDR3 length equals 13 residues. Here the CDR3 reads CASSSVRNEKLFF. The CDR3 nucleotides are TGTGCCAGCAGTTCAGTCAGAAATGAAAAACTGTTTTTT.

The chain joins TRBV18 to TRBJ1-1; maybe TRBD1 (5 bases). V shed 3 bases and J shed 2 bases, with 10 bases lying between them. The CDR3 covers 14 residues. The germline V gene has CDR1 KGHSH and CDR2 LQKENI. The CDR3 bases are TGTGCCAGCTCACCCGGGGGAGCCAACACTGAAGCTTTCTTT. Its translation: CASSPGGANTEAFF.

V gene TRBV27 combines with J gene TRBJ1-2, with D tentatively TRBD1 (6 bases). Germline loops: CDR1 MNHEY, CDR2 SMNVEV (reference sequence). V lost 3 bases and J lost 5, with 10 bases in between. There are 13 residues in the CDR3. The CDR3 sequence is CASSFGGRYGYTF. CDR3 sequence (DNA): TGTGCCAGCAGTTTCGGGGGGCGGTATGGCTACACCTTC.

CDR3 bases: TGCGCCAGCAGCTCCCGTGTTGGCAGGGTCGATTCCGGGGAGCTGTTTTTT. Translation: CASSSRVGRVDSGELFF. The chain has TRBV5-1 and TRBJ2-2; a possible D gene is TRBD1 (5 bases). V was clipped by 3 bases and J by 6 bases, with 21 bases between them. Germline V gene sequence: CDR1 SGHRS, CDR2 YFSETQ. CDR3 size: 17 residues.

The chain links TRBV5-1 to TRBJ1-2; the match to TRBD1 covers 8 bases. Germline values: CDR1 SGHRS, CDR2 YFSETQ. This CDR3 contains 14 residues. J was trimmed by 6 bases and V by 4 bases; bases with no gene match: 8. The CDR3 region is CASSGGQVVDGYTF. CDR3 bases: TGCGCCAGCAGCGGGGGACAGGTCGTCGATGGCTACACCTTC.

This chain uses TRBV7-9 with TRBJ1-3; TRBD1 matches 8 bases. Looked up from germline, CDR1 is SEHNR and CDR2 is FQNEAQ (reference sequence). The length of the CDR3 is 15 residues. With 3 bases clipped from V and 1 base from J, the junction kept 2 bases outside the gene matches. The CDR3 loop reads CASSLGTGSGNTIYF. The CDR3 bases are TGTGCCAGCAGCTTGGGGACAGGATCTGGAAACACCATATATTTT.

The CDR3 DNA follows: TGTGCCTGGAGCCCCGGCCAGGGGCAGTACTTC. Translated: CAWSPGQGQYF. The chain carries TRBV30 and TRBJ2-7, with a possible D match to TRBD1 (5 bases). Trimming removed 3 bases at V and 9 bases at J, with 12 bases between. Germline V gene sequence: CDR1 GTSNPN, CDR2 SVGIG (reference sequence). The CDR3 consists of 11 residues. Supplemented by reference TRBV30 and TRBJ2-7, the full variable domain reads SQTIHQWPATLVQPVGSPLSLECTVEGTSNPNLYWYRQAAGRGLQLLFYSVGIGQISSEVPQNLSASRPQDRQFILSSKKLLLSDSGFYLCAWSPGQGQYFGPGTRLTVT.